Listed below are T cell receptor beta chains from one sample, sequenced in a study of T-cell reconstitution after alpha-beta-depleted transplantation in children. TCRdb itself ran the PCR reads through MiXCR, one entry per CDR3 protein. The sample carries a few hundred thousand distinct CDR3 sequences, about a sixth recorded once. Sequencing used PBMCs, mostly from graft donor cells, obtained 360 days after TCRalphabeta/CD19-depleted stem cell transplant. Source of these receptors: a boy in the first two years of life who had a stem cell transplant for Wiskott-Aldrich syndrome, so the T cells may come from the graft donor. The CDR3 runs from the conserved cysteine through the conserved F or W. Each record gives: V gene, D gene, CDR3 length, J gene, clone size, CDR3 DNA, CDR3 protein. The D gene is left open where the match is weak. The listing skips clone size in some rows; elsewhere it reads once, few, many or a size class.

TRBV3-1	TRBD2	18	TRBJ2-1	-	TGTGCCAGCAGCCCTTTGAGTTGGACTAGCGGGATTACGAATGAGCAGTTCTTC	CASSPLSWTSGITNEQFF
TRBV29-1	-	12	TRBJ1-2	few	TGCAGCGTTGCTGACAAGGTCTATGGCTACACCTTC	CSVADKVYGYTF
TRBV7-7	-	15	TRBJ2-1	few	TGTGCCAGCAGTCCGAACAGGGACGCCTACAATGAGCAGTTCTTC	CASSPNRDAYNEQFF
TRBV5-1	-	14	TRBJ1-1	few	TGCGCCAGCAGCTACCAGGTAATGAACACTGAAGCTTTCTTT	CASSYQVMNTEAFF
TRBV3-1	-	13	TRBJ1-5	many	TGTGCCAGCAGCTACCTGGATAATCAGCCCCAGCATTTT	CASSYLDNQPQHF
TRBV5-1	-	15	TRBJ2-5	few	TGCGCCAGCAGCTTAACAGGGCCCCCCAGGGAGACCCAGTACTTC	CASSLTGPPRETQYF
TRBV11-3	TRBD1	13	TRBJ2-1	-	TGTGCCAGCAGCTTAGATTTGGGGACAGGACAGTTCTTC	CASSLDLGTGQFF
TRBV20-1	TRBD2	15	TRBJ2-3	-	TGCAGTGCCCCCCTGGGGCGGGAGGGCGCAGATACGCAGTATTTT	CSAPLGREGADTQYF
TRBV5-1	TRBD2	16	TRBJ2-5	-	TGCGCCAGCAGCTTGAATCTAGCGGGGGTGCCGGAGACCCAGTACTTC	CASSLNLAGVPETQYF
TRBV28	TRBD1	15	TRBJ2-3	-	TGTGCCAGCAGTTCGGACAGGGGCTTAGCAGATACGCAGTATTTT	CASSSDRGLADTQYF
TRBV12-3/TRBV12-4	-	15	TRBJ1-2	few	TGTGCCAGCAGTATTACAGGGAGGGAGAACTATGGCTACACCTTC	CASSITGRENYGYTF
TRBV1	-	19	TRBJ2-6	-	TGTACCAGCACCCGACACAAGACCCAAGGGGTCCCTGGGGCCAACGTCCTGACTTTC	CTSTRHKTQGVPGANVLTF
TRBV27	TRBD2	14	TRBJ2-7	-	TGTGCCAGCAGCTCTAGCGGGAACACCCACGAGCAGTACTTC	CASSSSGNTHEQYF
TRBV4-3	TRBD2	15	TRBJ2-1	many	TGCGCCAGCAGCCAAGAGGCGGGAGGATGGAATGAGCAGTTCTTC	CASSQEAGGWNEQFF
TRBV20-1	TRBD2	16	TRBJ2-7	-	TGCAGTGCTAGTAGCGGGACTAGCGGGAGAGGGTACGAGCAGTACTTC	CSASSGTSGRGYEQYF
TRBV20-1	TRBD1	14	TRBJ2-7	-	TGCAGTGCTAGAAGAGGGGGCAAGGTCTACGAGCAGTACTTC	CSARRGGKVYEQYF
TRBV6-2/TRBV6-3	-	14	TRBJ1-5	-	TGTGCCAGCAGTGACGGTTATAGCAATCAGCCCCAGCATTTT	CASSDGYSNQPQHF
TRBV5-1	-	15	TRBJ2-5	-	TGCGCCAGCAGCTTCCCCCAGGGAAAGCAAGAGACCCAGTACTTC	CASSFPQGKQETQYF